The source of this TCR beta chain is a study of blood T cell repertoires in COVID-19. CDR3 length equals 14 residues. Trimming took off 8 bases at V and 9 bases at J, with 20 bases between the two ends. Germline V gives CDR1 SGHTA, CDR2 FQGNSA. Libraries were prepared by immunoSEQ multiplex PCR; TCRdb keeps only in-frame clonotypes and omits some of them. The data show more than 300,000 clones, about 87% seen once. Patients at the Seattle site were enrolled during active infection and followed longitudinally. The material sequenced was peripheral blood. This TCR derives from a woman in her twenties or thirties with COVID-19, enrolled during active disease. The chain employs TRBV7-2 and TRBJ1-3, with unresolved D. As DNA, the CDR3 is TGTGCCAGCGCCCGAGTTGTCGGGGTCAGCACCATATATTTT. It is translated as CASARVVGVSTIYF.